A selection of T cell receptor beta chains follows, all from one sample in a study of cytomegalovirus exposure and HLA in healthy donors. Repertoires were generated with immunoSEQ multiplex PCR, while TCRdb's copy carries only in-frame clones and drops some. The sample consists of under 200,000 clones, around 62% of them appearing once. The sample was PBMCs. The receptors come from a man between 40 and 49 years old in good health and CMV-seronegative. CDR3s include the opening cysteine and the closing phenylalanine or tryptophan. The D gene is left open where the match is weak. Clone size is given for some rows only: seen once, a few or many times, or a class if the clone is expanded.

V	J	size	D	DNA	CDR3
TRBV6-1	TRBJ2-5	.	.	TGTGCCAGCAGTGCTAGGCGGGGCACCCAAGAGACCCAGTACTTC	CASSARRGTQETQYF
TRBV19	TRBJ1-2	.	.	TGTGCCAGTAGCTTGCAGGGGACGGAACCCTATGGCTACACCTTC	CASSLQGTEPYGYTF
TRBV4-1	TRBJ2-3	.	TRBD1	TGCGCCAGCAGCCAAGGACAGGGGGTGACAGATACGCAGTATTTT	CASSQGQGVTDTQYF
TRBV5-1	TRBJ1-4	.	.	TGCGCCAGCAGCTTGGCGAGGGCGGCTAATGAAAAACTGTTTTTT	CASSLARAANEKLFF
TRBV20-1	TRBJ2-7	.	.	TGCAGTGCTAGCGGCTACGAGCAGTACTTC	CSASGYEQYF
TRBV10-1	TRBJ2-1	.	TRBD2	TGCGCCAGCAGTGAAAGGAGCGGGAATTACAATGAGCAGTTCTTC	CASSERSGNYNEQFF
TRBV19	TRBJ2-7	few	TRBD2	TGTGCCAGTAGTATGGGGCTAGCGGGAAATTCCTACGAGCAGTACTTC	CASSMGLAGNSYEQYF
TRBV7-2	TRBJ2-7	.	TRBD2	TGTGCCAGCAGCCCGAGCGGGGGAACCTACGAGCAGTACTTC	CASSPSGGTYEQYF
TRBV30	TRBJ2-7	few	.	TGTGCCTGGAGTCTATACGGGGGGCCCGAGCAGTACTTC	CAWSLYGGPEQYF
TRBV5-1	TRBJ2-3	.	TRBD1	TGCGCCAGCAGCCCAGGGGGCGTAGGAGATACGCAGTATTTT	CASSPGGVGDTQYF
TRBV28	TRBJ2-7	few	.	TGTGCCAGCAGTTTAGACCCTAGCAGTTCCGGCGAGCAGTACTTC	CASSLDPSSSGEQYF
TRBV7-2	TRBJ2-7	.	TRBD2	TGTGCCAGCAGCATTACTAGCGGGAGGGCCGACGAGCAGTACTTC	CASSITSGRADEQYF
TRBV6-5	TRBJ2-3	.	TRBD2	TGTGCCAGCAGAGGGGGACTAGCGGGAACAGATACGCAGTATTTT	CASRGGLAGTDTQYF
TRBV5-4	TRBJ2-1	.	.	TGTGCCAGCAGCGGGGACACGTACAATGAGCAGTTCTTC	CASSGDTYNEQFF
TRBV2	TRBJ2-2	.	.	TGTGCCAGCAGACCGGGACTCGCCACCGGGGAGCTGTTTTTT	CASRPGLATGELFF
TRBV5-4	TRBJ2-3	.	TRBD2	TGTGCCAGCAGCTTTTCAGCGGGGAACACAGATACGCAGTATTTT	CASSFSAGNTDTQYF
TRBV11-2	TRBJ2-2	.	.	TGTGCCAGCAGCCCGTGGGGGGCCGGGGAGCTGTTTTTT	CASSPWGAGELFF
TRBV10-3	TRBJ2-5	.	.	TGTGCCATCAGTGAATTAGGTTTCGGGGAGACCCAGTACTTC	CAISELGFGETQYF
TRBV25-1	TRBJ2-7	.	.	TGTGCCAGCAGTGGGACGACAGGCGCGTCCTACGAGCAGTACTTC	CASSGTTGASYEQYF
TRBV6-5	TRBJ2-7	once	.	TGTGCCAGCCGACAGGACACCATATACGAGCAGTACTTC	CASRQDTIYEQYF
TRBV25-1	TRBJ2-7	few	TRBD2	TGTGCCAGCAGTGACTTTCGGACTAGCGGGAGTAGGTACGAGCAGTACTTC	CASSDFRTSGSRYEQYF
TRBV5-1	TRBJ1-1	.	TRBD1	TGCGCCAGCAGCTTAGGGGGCCGGACTGAAGCTTTCTTT	CASSLGGRTEAFF
TRBV5-1	TRBJ1-1	.	TRBD1	TGCGCCAGCAGCATCGGGACAGGGGGATTTCGGGACACTGAAGCTTTCTTT	CASSIGTGGFRDTEAFF
TRBV30	TRBJ1-2	.	TRBD1	TGTGCCTGGACGGCAGGGGGCGGGTATTACTACACCTTC	CAWTAGGGYYYTF
TRBV6-5	TRBJ2-7	.	TRBD2	TGTGCCAGCAGCTCCGGGACTAGACTGCCCTACGAGCAGTACTTC	CASSSGTRLPYEQYF
TRBV29-1	TRBJ2-1	.	.	TGCAGCGTTGTTGCGGGGAATGAGCAGTTCTTC	CSVVAGNEQFF
TRBV19	TRBJ1-4	few	.	TGTGCCAGTAGTATAGTCGGGGTTAATGAAAAACTGTTTTTT	CASSIVGVNEKLFF
TRBV6-5	TRBJ1-2	few	.	TGTGCCAGCAGTTACTCTTGGACGGGGGACTATGGCTACACCTTC	CASSYSWTGDYGYTF